The 17 T cell receptor beta chains reported below all come from one sample, sequenced in a study of response to subunit inactivated influenza vaccine. MiXCR, run by TCRdb on the RT-PCR reads, gives a single entry per CDR3 protein. In the table there are 500,000 to 600,000 distinct CDR3 sequences, approximately 10% of which are singletons. These data also featured in a second study, about T cells expressing NK-cell markers. That work adds: Libraries used 5'RACE template switching adding universal primer site and UMIs.

This material consisted of PBMCs from blood, taken on the day of vaccination. All receptors come from a man aged 45-60 years who received an inactivated influenza vaccine.

This clonotype occurred a few times. J is TRBJ2-4 and V is TRBV7-2; D gene unclear. Deletions cut 1 base from V and 3 bases from J, with 13 bases between. CDR1 and CDR2 (germline): SGHTA, FQGNSA. This CDR3 contains 16 residues. The CDR3 sequence is CASSLVPGLGKNIQYF. In nucleotides, the CDR3 is TGTGCCAGCAGCTTAGTTCCGGGCTTGGGCAAAAACATTCAGTACTTC.

The chain couples TRBV12-3 or TRBV12-4 to TRBJ1-1, with a possible D match to TRBD1 (6 bases). The CDR3 is 14 residues long. Trimming cost V 7 bases and J 0 bases, with 12 bases left between them. This CDR3 reads CASTLRTVNTEAFF. The CDR3 DNA follows: TGTGCCAGCACTCTAAGGACAGTGAACACTGAAGCTTTCTTT.

The V gene is TRBV7-8, the J gene TRBJ2-5, with a possible D match to TRBD1 (6 bases). Germline V CDR1 and CDR2: SGHVS, FQNEAQ. The CDR3 covers 14 residues. The ends were cut back, 4 bases at V and 0 bases at J, with 9 bases in the middle. The chain's CDR3 is CASSSGTNQETQYF. For the CDR3, the DNA is TGTGCCAGCAGCTCTGGGACAAACCAAGAGACCCAGTACTTC.

The J gene is TRBJ2-3, the V gene TRBV15; D not resolved. V was cut by 0 bases and J by 2 bases, with 9 bases left in between. CDR1 is LNHNV and CDR2 is YYDKDF in the germline V gene (reference sequence). CDR3 length: 15 amino acids. This CDR3 is CATSRERAATDTQYF. The CDR3 coding sequence is TGTGCCACCAGCAGAGAACGGGCAGCCACAGATACGCAGTATTTT.

This clonotype has a count of ten or more. In DNA, the CDR3 is TGTGCCACCAGTGAAGTTGGAGGATACAATGAGCAGTTCTTC. Protein: CATSEVGGYNEQFF. The chain is built from TRBV24-1 and TRBJ2-1; tentatively, D is TRBD2 (5 bases). The V end lost 4 bases, the J end lost 4 bases, and 10 bases lay between the germline ends. This CDR3 is 14 amino acids long. CDR1 is KGHDR, CDR2 SFDVKD, per germline.

V is TRBV20-1 and J is TRBJ2-1, with TRBD2 matching over 12 bases. CDR1 DFQATT and CDR2 SNEGSKA come from the germline V gene (reference sequence). The CDR3 covers 14 residues. The CDR3 nucleotides read TGCAGCAAACTAGCGGGAGGTCCGCACAATGAGCAGTTCTTC. This sequence encodes CSKLAGGPHNEQFF.

This clonotype showed up just a few times. The chain employs TRBV28 and TRBJ2-7; weak D call: TRBD1 (6 bases). V gave up 6 bases and J gave up 4 bases, with 13 bases separating them. The V gene's germline CDR1 is MDHEN and CDR2 SYDVKM. The CDR3 length is 13 residues. CDR3 in DNA: TGTGCCAGCAGCCAGGGGAATGAGTACGAGCAGTACTTC. Its translation is CASSQGNEYEQYF.

This clonotype occurred many times. This sequence joins TRBV6-2 or TRBV6-3 and TRBJ1-5; no reliable D call. Trimming took 6 bases from V and 0 from J, leaving 12 bases between them. The CDR3 loop spans 15 amino acids. From germline, CDR1 is MNHEY and CDR2 SVGEGT. The CDR3 bases are TGTGCCAGCAGCCAACTCGATTATAGCAATCAGCCCCAGCATTTT. Protein product: CASSQLDYSNQPQHF.

The gene calls are TRBV5-1 and TRBJ2-5; possibly TRBD1 for D (6 bases). This CDR3 is 14 amino acids long. Germline V gene data show CDR1 as SGHRS and CDR2 as YFSETQ. Trimming shortened V by 4 bases and J by 1 base, and 11 bases separated the two germline ends. The CDR3 region has the DNA TGCGCCAGCAGCCGGGACAATATCCAAGAGACCCAGTACTTC. Its protein product is CASSRDNIQETQYF.

The CDR3: CASSLMKGSNEKLFF. DNA for the CDR3: TGTGCCAGCAGCTTAATGAAGGGAAGTAATGAAAAACTGTTTTTT. The V gene is TRBV7-2, the J gene TRBJ1-4; no clear D. Trimming left V 2 bases short and J 4 bases short, with 11 bases between. The CDR3 is made up of 15 amino acids. Per the germline V gene, CDR1 is SGHTA and CDR2 is FQGNSA.

This clonotype was seen more than once but under ten times. The chain links TRBV20-1 to TRBJ2-2, with TRBD2 matching over 8 bases. Per germline, CDR1 DFQATT and CDR2 SNEGSKA (reference sequence). The CDR3 is made up of 14 amino acids. The J segment lost 6 bases and the V segment lost 3 bases, leaving 6 bases of the junction unmatched. In nucleotides, the CDR3 is TGCAGTGCTAGCCTAGCGGGCCGGTCCGGGGAGCTGTTTTTT. Protein: CSASLAGRSGELFF.

This clonotype was recorded many times. This rearrangement joins TRBV20-1 to TRBJ1-2; 8 bases line up with TRBD1. V shed 3 bases, J shed 4 bases, and the junction held 4 bases outside the gene matches. The germline V gene encodes CDR1 DFQATT and CDR2 SNEGSKA (reference sequence). This CDR3 comprises 13 residues. This CDR3 is CSARPGGGYGYTF. DNA for the CDR3: TGCAGTGCTAGGCCAGGGGGCGGCTATGGCTACACCTTC.

This clonotype was counted many times. This chain joins TRBV24-1 and TRBJ1-5, with a weak D call TRBD1 (5 bases). Per germline, CDR1 KGHDR and CDR2 SFDVKD. CDR3 length equals 16 residues. Trimming left V 3 bases short and J 5 bases short, with 16 bases between. The CDR3 protein is CATSDKGSHGYQPQHF. CDR3 nucleotide sequence: TGTGCCACCAGTGATAAGGGGTCCCACGGATATCAGCCCCAGCATTTT.

This clonotype was detected a few times. The V call is TRBV6-2 or TRBV6-3, the J call TRBJ2-7; D unresolved. V lost 2 bases to trimming and J lost 3 bases, with 8 bases between them. The CDR3 consists of 13 residues. Germline-derived CDR1 and CDR2 are MNHEY and SVGEGT. The CDR3 DNA follows: TGTGCCAGCAGTTACCGGCACTTCTACGAGCAGTACTTC. Protein sequence: CASSYRHFYEQYF.

In its sample, this clonotype was seen a few times. The rearrangement links TRBV5-1 to TRBJ2-7; 7 bases agree with TRBD1. The germline CDR1 and CDR2 sequences are SGHRS and YFSETQ. The J segment lost 3 bases and the V segment lost 4 bases, leaving 10 bases of the junction unmatched. CDR3 length: 15 amino acids. The CDR3 DNA reads as TGCGCCAGCAGCCTAGGGGGCCTCAACCTCTACGAGCAGTACTTC. This codes for CASSLGGLNLYEQYF. The full variable domain, with the rest looked up from reference TRBV5-1 and TRBJ2-7, is KAGVTQTPRYLIKTRGQQVTLSCSPISGHRSVSWYQQTPGQGLQFLFEYFSETQRNKGNFPGRFSGRQFSNSRSEMNVSTLELGDSALYLCASSLGGLNLYEQYFGPGTRLTVT.

This clonotype was detected a few times. The chain combines TRBV14 with TRBJ2-5; D is unclear. The germline V gene has CDR1 SGHDN and CDR2 FVKESK. The CDR3 sequence is 17 residues long. The V end was cut by 0 bases, the J end by 2 bases, with 16 bases between. CDR3 DNA: TGTGCCAGCAGCCAAGATCTCAGGCAACGTAGACAAGAGACCCAGTACTTC. This encodes CASSQDLRQRRQETQYF.

The table lists this clonotype with many counts. The chain has TRBV5-1 and TRBJ1-1; D uncertain. The CDR3 length is 13 residues. V lost 4 bases and J lost 3, with 10 bases in between. The germline CDR1 and CDR2 sequences are SGHRS and YFSETQ. In DNA form, the CDR3 reads TGCGCCAGCAGCCCGGTGGCTGACACTGAAGCTTTCTTT. It codes for CASSPVADTEAFF.